This T cell receptor beta chain was captured in a study of blood T cell repertoires in COVID-19. Study in general: COVID-19 samples, acute and convalescent, were from the United States, Italy and Spain. From T cells, B-cell-depleted T cells, or PBMCs came the material, which was cDNA or gDNA.

Per the original data handling: Amplified reference gene primers provided the basis for estimating nucleated cell counts. Assay: immunoSEQ multiplex PCR; the TCRdb copy retains only in-frame clones and omits some. The V and J calls and the clone size are those of that table, but D and trimming were determined from the DNA. The sample shows a few hundred thousand clones, more than 70% of them seen only once. The V and J ends lost 4 bases and 6 bases respectively, with 9 bases between them. The germline gives CDR1 KGHDR, CDR2 SFDVKD. CDR3 length: 12 amino acids. This TCR was recovered from a man aged 80 or over with acute or convalescent COVID-19. V is TRBV24-1 and J is TRBJ2-7, with D perhaps TRBD2 (5 bases). Sequenced: peripheral blood. CDR3 amino acids: CATSEYGVEQYF. CDR3 in DNA: TGTGCCACCAGTGAATACGGGGTCGAGCAGTACTTC.